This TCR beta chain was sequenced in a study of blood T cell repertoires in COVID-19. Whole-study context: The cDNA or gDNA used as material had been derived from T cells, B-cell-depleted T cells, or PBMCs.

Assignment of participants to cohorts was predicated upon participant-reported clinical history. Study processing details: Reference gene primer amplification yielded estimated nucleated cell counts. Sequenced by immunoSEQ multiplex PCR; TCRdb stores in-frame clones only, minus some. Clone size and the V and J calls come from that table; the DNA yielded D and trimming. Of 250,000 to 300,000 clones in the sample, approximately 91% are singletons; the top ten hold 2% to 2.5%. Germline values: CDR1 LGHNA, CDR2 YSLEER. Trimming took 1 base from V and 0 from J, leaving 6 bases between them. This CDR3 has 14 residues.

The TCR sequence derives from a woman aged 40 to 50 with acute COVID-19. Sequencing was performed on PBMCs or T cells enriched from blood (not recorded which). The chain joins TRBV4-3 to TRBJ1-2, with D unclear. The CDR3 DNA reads TGCGCCAGCAGCCAAGCAAATCCTAACTATGGCTACACCTTC. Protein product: CASSQANPNYGYTF.